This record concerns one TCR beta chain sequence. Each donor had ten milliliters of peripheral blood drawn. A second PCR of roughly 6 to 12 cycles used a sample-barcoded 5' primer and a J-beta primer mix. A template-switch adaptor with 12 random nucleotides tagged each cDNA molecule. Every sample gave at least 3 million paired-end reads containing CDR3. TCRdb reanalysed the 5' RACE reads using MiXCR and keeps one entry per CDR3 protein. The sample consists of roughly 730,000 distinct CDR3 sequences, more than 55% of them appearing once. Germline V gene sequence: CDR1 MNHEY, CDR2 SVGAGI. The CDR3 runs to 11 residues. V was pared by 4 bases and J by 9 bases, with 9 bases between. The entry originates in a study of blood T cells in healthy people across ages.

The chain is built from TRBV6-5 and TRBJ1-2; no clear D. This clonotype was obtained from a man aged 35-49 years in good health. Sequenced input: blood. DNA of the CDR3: TGTGCCAGCAGTTTTCCGGGGTGCTACACCTTC. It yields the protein CASSFPGCYTF.